These 27 T cell receptor beta chains originate from one sample sequenced in a study of T cell responses to AZD1222 COVID-19 vaccine (dated by TCRdb to the early 2020s). The library was made by the immunoSEQ multiplex PCR assay. TCRdb stores this immuneACCESS table with in-frame sequences only. Part of the clones is absent; in the studies checked, under half of the shortfall reflects unresolved V genes, and no reason is known for the rest. The sample has around 120,000 clones on record, around nine tenths of them singletons. The ten largest clones capture around 4.5% of the sample. The sample's time point, from its label and the paper: baseline before first vaccination. Sequences were derived from peripheral blood, sampled on day 0 of AZD1222 vaccination. The receptors were sampled from an adult in good health.

The gene calls are TRBV18 and TRBJ1-6, with D tentatively TRBD1 (5 bases). The CDR3 totals 16 residues. V shed 4 bases and J shed 7 bases, with 17 bases lying between them. Germline-derived CDR1 and CDR2 are KGHSH and LQKENI. The CDR3: CASSQQIGGDNSPLHF. The DNA of the CDR3 is TGTGCCAGCTCACAACAAATCGGGGGTGACAATTCACCCCTCCACTTT.

V usage is TRBV15 and J usage is TRBJ2-1; D might be TRBD1 (6 bases). Germline assignment: CDR1 LNHNV and CDR2 YYDKDF (reference sequence). This CDR3 spans 15 amino acids. V was trimmed by 3 bases and J by 7 bases, leaving 16 bases between them. The CDR3 DNA follows: TGTGCCACCAGCAGCAGACAGGTTCTGAGGAATGAGCAGTTCTTC. Protein: CATSSRQVLRNEQFF.

This clone was seen a single time. The chain carries TRBV14 and TRBJ2-2; a weak D match, TRBD2 (5 bases). The CDR3 runs 17 residues. Germline assignment: CDR1 SGHDN and CDR2 FVKESK. V was clipped by 0 bases and J by 2 bases, with 13 bases between them. The CDR3 DNA reads as TGTGCCAGCAGCCAAGATCTTTTACGGACTAACACCGGGGAGCTGTTTTTT. Translation gives CASSQDLLRTNTGELFF.

Only a few counts were recorded for this clone. This rearrangement joins TRBV6-2 or TRBV6-3 to TRBJ2-7; a weak D match, TRBD1 (5 bases). In germline, CDR1 is MNHEY, CDR2 SVGEGT. The V and J ends lost 5 bases and 5 bases respectively, with 13 bases between them. The CDR3 loop spans 13 amino acids. CDR3 sequence reads: CASSGARFHEQYF. As DNA, the CDR3 is TGTGCCAGCAGTGGGGCCCGTTTCCACGAGCAGTACTTC.

The chain couples TRBV5-4 to TRBJ1-3, with TRBD1 identical over 8 bases. From germline, CDR1 is SGHNT and CDR2 YYREEE (reference sequence). J lost 3 bases, V lost 1 base, and 6 bases had no gene match. The CDR3 sequence is 16 residues long. The CDR3 loop reads CASSLYGQGFGNTIYF. CDR3 DNA sequence: TGTGCCAGCAGCTTGTATGGACAGGGCTTTGGAAACACCATATATTTT.

The V call is TRBV28, the J call TRBJ2-1, with D hard to call. Trimming took off 6 bases at V and 8 bases at J, with 23 bases between the two ends. The CDR3 is 16 amino acids. The germline CDR1 and CDR2 sequences are MDHEN and SYDVKM. Here the CDR3 DNA reads TGTGCCAGCAGGGAACCCCCGTGGCAGCCGATGGATGAGCAGTTCTTC. Its protein is CASREPPWQPMDEQFF.

Here the CDR3 reads CASSAASGRFNNEQFF. The CDR3 nucleotides read TGTGCCAGCAGTGCAGCTAGCGGGAGGTTTAACAATGAGCAGTTCTTC. The chain is built from TRBV2 and TRBJ2-1; 11 nucleotides agree with TRBD2. CDR1 SNHLY and CDR2 FYNNEI come from the germline V gene. The junction had 7 bases not matched to a gene; V was cut back by 4 bases and J by 5 bases. The CDR3 is made up of 16 amino acids.

This clone was found a few times. The V and J genes are TRBV30 and TRBJ1-1, with a possible D match to TRBD1 (6 bases). The V end lost 0 bases, the J end lost 11 bases, and 10 bases lay between the germline ends. This CDR3 is 11 amino acids long. Germline CDR1 and CDR2: GTSNPN and SVGIG (reference sequence). CDR3 DNA sequence: TGTGCCTGGAGTGTCAGGGGACGCGCTTTCTTT. This encodes CAWSVRGRAFF.

The V and J genes are TRBV6-5 and TRBJ2-5; TRBD1 might be the D (6 bases). Per germline, CDR1 MNHEY and CDR2 SVGAGI. The CDR3 runs 15 residues. Trimming left V 5 bases short and J 2 bases short, with 15 bases between. The CDR3 region has the DNA TGTGCCAGCAGTCCCGGGGACACGGTGCAAGAGACCCAGTACTTC. Protein sequence: CASSPGDTVQETQYF.

The rearrangement links TRBV28 to TRBJ2-7, with D possibly TRBD2 on 5 matching bases. CDR3 length: 15 amino acids. Germline-derived CDR1 and CDR2 are MDHEN and SYDVKM. With 1 base removed from V and 5 bases from J, the gap between germline ends came to 15 bases. The CDR3 spells CASSLSPGIPNEQYF. The DNA of the CDR3 is TGTGCCAGCAGTTTATCCCCGGGGATCCCCAACGAGCAGTACTTC.

The chain carries TRBV19 and TRBJ1-6; D remains ambiguous. The CDR3 consists of 13 residues. CDR1 and CDR2 from the germline V gene are LNHDA and SQIVND (reference sequence). The ends were cut back, 9 bases at V and 5 bases at J, with 11 bases in the middle. The CDR3 sequence is CASRAQDNSPLHF. In nucleotides, the CDR3 is TGTGCCAGCCGGGCGCAGGATAATTCACCCCTCCACTTT.

This clone appeared a single time. V and J are TRBV2 and TRBJ2-1, with TRBD1 as a possible D gene (6 bases). V lost 4 bases, J lost 6 bases, and 16 bases lay in between. CDR1 SNHLY and CDR2 FYNNEI come from the germline V gene. The CDR3 spans 15 residues. The CDR3 DNA follows: TGTGCCAGCAGTGTTTTACAGGGTTTGTTCAATGAGCAGTTCTTC. It encodes CASSVLQGLFNEQFF.

This rearrangement joins TRBV18 to TRBJ1-3; D is uncertain. Germline CDR1 and CDR2: KGHSH and LQKENI. CDR3 length: 18 amino acids. V was pared by 3 bases and J by 2 bases, with 20 bases between. For the CDR3, the DNA is TGTGCCAGCTCACCGCGTATAACCAGGCCCGCCGCTGGAAACACCATATATTTT. Amino acid sequence: CASSPRITRPAAGNTIYF.

J is TRBJ1-5 and V is TRBV7-8; weak D call: TRBD1 (6 bases). CDR1 and CDR2 (germline): SGHVS, FQNEAQ. Trimming removed 2 bases at V and 6 bases at J, with 14 bases between. There are 15 residues in the CDR3. The CDR3 sequence is CASSLMGRGSQPQHF. CDR3 sequence (DNA): TGTGCCAGCAGCTTAATGGGGAGGGGGAGTCAGCCCCAGCATTTT.

The chain links TRBV29-1 to TRBJ2-1; D may correspond to TRBD1 or TRBD2 (6 bases each). Germline V gene sequence: CDR1 SQVTM, CDR2 ANQGSEA. The CDR3 has 14 amino acids. V was shortened by 7 bases and J by 0 bases, with 13 bases between the two germline ends. The CDR3 sequence is CSATGGSSYNEQFF. CDR3 coding DNA: TGCAGCGCAACCGGGGGCAGCTCCTACAATGAGCAGTTCTTC.

The chain is built from TRBV7-9 and TRBJ1-4; D perhaps matches TRBD1 (6 bases). CDR1 SEHNR and CDR2 FQNEAQ come from the germline V gene (reference sequence). The CDR3 is 16 residues long. The V gene lost 4 bases and the J gene lost 0 bases, with 12 bases spanning the gap. DNA for the CDR3: TGTGCCAGCAGCTCGGACAGCACCTCAACTAATGAAAAACTGTTTTTT. It codes for CASSSDSTSTNEKLFF.

The chain recombines TRBV5-1 with TRBJ1-5; maybe TRBD1 (6 bases). Trimming pared 4 bases from V and 3 bases from J, leaving 14 bases between. The germline V gene encodes CDR1 SGHRS and CDR2 YFSETQ. This CDR3 is built from 15 residues. CDR3 residues: CASSRGAGDNQPQHF. DNA for the CDR3: TGCGCCAGCAGCCGAGGGGCAGGGGACAATCAGCCCCAGCATTTT. Using reference TRBV5-1 and TRBJ1-5 for the parts outside the CDR3, the full variable domain is KAGVTQTPRYLIKTRGQQVTLSCSPISGHRSVSWYQQTPGQGLQFLFEYFSETQRNKGNFPGRFSGRQFSNSRSEMNVSTLELGDSALYLCASSRGAGDNQPQHFGDGTRLSIL.

The V gene is TRBV27, the J gene TRBJ2-1, with D perhaps matching TRBD1 or TRBD2 (5 bases each). Germline V lookup: CDR1 MNHEY, CDR2 SMNVEV (reference sequence). The CDR3 runs to 13 residues. Trimming stripped 2 bases from V and 7 bases from J, with 9 bases between. DNA of the CDR3: TGTGCCAGCAGTTTAATTTGGGGGAATGAGCAGTTCTTC. This encodes CASSLIWGNEQFF.

V and J are TRBV6-5 and TRBJ1-4, with D possibly TRBD1 on 5 matching bases. The germline gives CDR1 MNHEY, CDR2 SVGAGI. This CDR3 is 12 amino acids long. V was cut by 4 bases and J by 8 bases, with 8 bases left in between. CDR3 in amino acids: CASSLSGEKLFF. CDR3 DNA sequence: TGTGCCAGCAGTTTGTCAGGGGAAAAACTGTTTTTT.

This clone was recorded a few times. V gene TRBV19 combines with J gene TRBJ1-1; TRBD1 matches 7 bases. The CDR3 totals 16 residues. Germline V gene data show CDR1 as LNHDA and CDR2 as SQIVND (reference sequence). The V segment lost 6 bases and the J segment 0 bases; nucleotides outside the gene matches: 10. CDR3 DNA: TGTGCCAGTAGCCCCACACAGGGGCGGATGAACACTGAAGCTTTCTTT. Translation: CASSPTQGRMNTEAFF.

The chain has TRBV5-4 and TRBJ2-7, with TRBD1 matching over 7 bases. The trim removed 4 bases at V and 4 bases at J, leaving 8 bases unmatched. Germline V gives CDR1 SGHNT, CDR2 YYREEE (reference sequence). The CDR3 runs to 14 residues. Written as DNA, the CDR3 is TGTGCCAGCAGCAAACCGGGACAGCTTTACGAGCAGTACTTC. Its protein is CASSKPGQLYEQYF.

The chain couples TRBV6-2 or TRBV6-3 to TRBJ1-6; D is unresolved. The CDR3 spans 15 residues. In germline, CDR1 is MNHEY, CDR2 SVGEGT. V lost 0 bases and J lost 12, with 15 bases in between. Here the CDR3 reads CASSYSPDRLLPLHF. As DNA, the CDR3 is TGTGCCAGCAGTTACTCGCCGGACCGCCTCTTACCCCTCCACTTT.

The V and J genes are TRBV7-9 and TRBJ2-3; 10 positions match TRBD1. The J segment lost 5 bases and the V segment lost 4 bases, leaving 6 bases of the junction unmatched. Germline V CDR1 and CDR2: SEHNR, FQNEAQ (reference sequence). This CDR3 is 15 amino acids long. The CDR3 sequence is CASSSDRGLRDTQYF. In DNA form, the CDR3 reads TGTGCCAGCAGCTCGGACAGGGGGTTGCGAGATACGCAGTATTTT.

This clone was recorded once. V and J are TRBV7-8 and TRBJ1-5; perhaps TRBD1 as D (5 bases). This CDR3 has 15 amino acids. Between the trimmed V and J ends, which lost 1 base and 2 bases, there was a span of 9 bases. Per the germline V gene, CDR1 is SGHVS and CDR2 is FQNEAQ. The CDR3, as DNA: TGTGCCAGCAGCTTAGACCAGGGTCGCAATCAGCCCCAGCATTTT. The encoded protein is CASSLDQGRNQPQHF.

This sequence joins TRBV6-4 and TRBJ1-5; D is undetermined. The CDR3 runs 17 residues. Germline CDR1 is MRHNA and CDR2 is SNTAGT. Trimming pared 8 bases from V and 4 bases from J, leaving 24 bases between. This CDR3 is CASGSAISIPGNQPQHF. CDR3 bases: TGTGCCAGCGGGTCGGCCATATCTATCCCCGGGAATCAGCCCCAGCATTTT.

The chain has TRBV11-2 and TRBJ2-1; D possibly corresponds to TRBD2 (7 bases). Germline V CDR1 and CDR2: SGHAT, FQNNGV. CDR3 length: 15 residues. Trimming shortened V by 5 bases and J by 6 bases, and 17 bases separated the two germline ends. CDR3 sequence reads: CASSHNFGGANEQFF. DNA of the CDR3: TGTGCCAGCAGCCATAATTTTGGGGGGGCCAATGAGCAGTTCTTC.

The chain has TRBV14 and TRBJ1-3; maybe TRBD1 (5 bases). Germline CDR1 reads SGHDN; CDR2 reads FVKESK. The V gene lost 0 bases and the J gene lost 2 bases, with 11 bases spanning the gap. There are 16 residues in the CDR3. The chain's CDR3 is CASSQDSGVAGNTIYF. The CDR3 region has the DNA TGTGCCAGCAGCCAAGATTCGGGGGTTGCTGGAAACACCATATATTTT.